The 9 T cell receptor beta chains below all came from one sample that was sequenced in a study of blood T cell repertoires in COVID-19. The repertoire was sequenced with immunoSEQ multiplex PCR; TCRdb's copy has only in-frame clones and lacks some. The data contain 250,000 to 300,000 clones, roughly 87% of them singletons. The sequenced sample consisted of peripheral blood. The receptors originated from a woman aged 50 to 60 who had recovered from COVID-19.

The chain recombines TRBV7-8 with TRBJ2-7; perhaps TRBD1 as D (6 bases). This CDR3 spans 11 amino acids. Germline CDR1 and CDR2: SGHVS and FQNEAQ. The V gene lost 10 bases and the J gene lost 5 bases, with 12 bases spanning the gap. In DNA, the CDR3 is TGTGCCAATGTACAGGGTGACGAGCAGTACTTC. As protein: CANVQGDEQYF.

The V call is TRBV21-1, the J call TRBJ2-4; the D call in the table, TRBD2, was not verified against the DNA. TRBV21-1 corresponds to a pseudogene. The CDR3 sequence is 21 residues long. CDR3 in DNA: TGTGCCAGCAGCAAATGGGGTGGACTAGCGGGAGTTTACTTAGCCAAAAACATTCAGTACTTC. This encodes CASSKWGGLAGVYLAKNIQYF.

The rearrangement uses TRBV5-4 and TRBJ1-1, with 9 positions matching TRBD1. The CDR3 loop spans 15 amino acids. The trim removed 3 bases at V and 1 base at J, leaving 4 bases unmatched. Per germline, CDR1 SGHNT and CDR2 YYREEE (reference sequence). The CDR3 protein is CASSSLDRGNTEAFF. CDR3 bases: TGTGCCAGCAGCTCGCTGGACAGGGGGAACACTGAAGCTTTCTTT.

V is TRBV5-1 and J is TRBJ2-4, with D perhaps matching TRBD1 (6 bases). Germline CDR1 reads SGHRS; CDR2 reads YFSETQ. CDR3 length: 14 residues. Trimming cost V 5 bases and J 9 bases, with 18 bases left between them. The CDR3 reads CASRLEPEGGIQYF. The CDR3 nucleotides are TGCGCCAGCAGACTTGAACCGGAAGGGGGCATTCAGTACTTC.

This chain joins TRBV28 and TRBJ1-2; 7 bases match TRBD1. The CDR3 is made up of 13 amino acids. The germline V gene has CDR1 MDHEN and CDR2 SYDVKM. The V gene end was trimmed by 3 bases and the J gene end by 8 bases; junction bases not matched to a gene: 6. Here the CDR3 DNA reads TGTGCCAGCAGTTTGGGCCCAGGGGGGGGCTACACCTTC. Translated: CASSLGPGGGYTF.

The rearrangement joins TRBV5-5 to TRBJ2-7, with 9 positions matching TRBD2. Germline CDR1 and CDR2: SGHKS and YYEKEE (reference sequence). After removal of 1 base from V and 0 bases from J, the junction contained 5 bases not matched to a gene. This CDR3 is built from 16 residues. The CDR3 is CASSLRGLAFSYEQYF. For the CDR3, the DNA is TGTGCCAGCAGCTTGCGAGGACTAGCGTTCTCCTACGAGCAGTACTTC.

The V and J genes are TRBV12-5 and TRBJ2-3; D may be TRBD1 (5 bases). Trimming stripped 0 bases from V and 10 bases from J, with 14 bases between. Per the germline V gene, CDR1 is LGHNT and CDR2 is FRNRAP. CDR3 size: 14 residues. The CDR3 region is CASGLVGVQESQYF. In nucleotides, the CDR3 is TGTGCTAGTGGTTTGGTAGGGGTCCAAGAATCGCAGTATTTT.

The chain carries TRBV14 and TRBJ2-7; 8 nucleotides line up with TRBD1. V shed 6 bases, J shed 3 bases, and the junction held 10 bases outside the gene matches. The CDR3 runs to 15 residues. Germline lookup yields CDR1 SGHDN and CDR2 FVKESK. The CDR3 DNA reads as TGTGCCAGCAGTCTAGGGACAGGATACTACTACGAGCAGTACTTC. Translation: CASSLGTGYYYEQYF.

This clone has a single count. This sequence joins TRBV9 and TRBJ2-1; D call uncertain. The CDR3 runs to 13 residues. Germline V gene sequence: CDR1 SGDLS, CDR2 YYNGEE. V was pared by 0 bases and J by 5 bases, with 6 bases between. This chain's CDR3 is CASSVGRNNEQFF. The CDR3 coding sequence is TGTGCCAGCAGCGTAGGCAGGAACAATGAGCAGTTCTTC.